This T cell receptor (beta chain) was observed in a study of lymphopenia after photon versus proton radiotherapy. Findings and caveats of the study: Proton therapy kept repertoires fairly stable, unlike photons, which gained effector/memory cells.

The V and J ends lost 9 bases and 3 bases, in that order; junction bases with no gene match: 14. The CDR3 spans 15 residues. Germline V CDR1 and CDR2: SGHDT, YYEEEE. TCRdb's table, derived via immunoSEQ multiplex PCR, lists solely in-frame clones and lacks some. The sample has thousands of clones, over 60% seen once; the top ten hold approximately 54%. Concerning this clone: The antigen is not known.

The TCR was taken from a man aged 80 or over with esophageal cancer. The chain carries TRBV5-6 and TRBJ2-7, with 8 nucleotides matching TRBD1. This specimen was peripheral blood, taken from a patient treated with proton-based radiotherapy. In DNA form, the CDR3 reads TGTGCCACCGTGAGACAGGGGACAAGCCTCTACGAGCAGTACTTC. It translates to CATVRQGTSLYEQYF.